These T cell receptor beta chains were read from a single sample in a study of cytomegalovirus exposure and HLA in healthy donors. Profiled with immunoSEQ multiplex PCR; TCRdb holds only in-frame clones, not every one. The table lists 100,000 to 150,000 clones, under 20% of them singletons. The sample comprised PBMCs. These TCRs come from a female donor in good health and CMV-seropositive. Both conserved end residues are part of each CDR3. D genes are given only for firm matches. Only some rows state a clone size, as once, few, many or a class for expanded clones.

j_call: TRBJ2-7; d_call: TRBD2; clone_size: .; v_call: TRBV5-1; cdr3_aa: CASSFASGSYEQYF; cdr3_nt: TGCGCCAGCAGCTTCGCTAGCGGCTCCTACGAGCAGTACTTC
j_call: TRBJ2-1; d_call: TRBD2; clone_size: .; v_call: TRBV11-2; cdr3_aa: CASSLSSGSYNEQFF; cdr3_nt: TGTGCCAGCAGCTTAAGTAGCGGGAGCTACAATGAGCAGTTCTTC
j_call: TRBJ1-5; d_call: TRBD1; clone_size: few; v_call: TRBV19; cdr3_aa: CASATGVGQPQHF; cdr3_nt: TGTGCCAGTGCGACAGGGGTTGGTCAGCCCCAGCATTTT
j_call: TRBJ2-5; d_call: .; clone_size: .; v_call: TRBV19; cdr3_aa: CASSITYPGETQYF; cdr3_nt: TGTGCCAGTAGTATAACATATCCGGGGGAGACCCAGTACTTC
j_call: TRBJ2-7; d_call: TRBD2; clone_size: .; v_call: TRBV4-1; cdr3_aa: CASSQDLAGGDYEQYF; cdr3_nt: TGCGCCAGCAGCCAAGATCTAGCGGGGGGCGACTACGAGCAGTACTTC
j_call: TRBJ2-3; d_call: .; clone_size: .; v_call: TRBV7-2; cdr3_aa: CASSSSRTDTQYF; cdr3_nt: TGTGCCAGCAGCTCTAGCCGGACAGATACGCAGTATTTT
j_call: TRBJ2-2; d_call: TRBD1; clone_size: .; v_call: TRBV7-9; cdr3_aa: CASSLPPGGIGTGELFF; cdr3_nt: TGTGCCAGCAGCTTACCTCCAGGGGGCATCGGCACCGGGGAGCTGTTTTTT
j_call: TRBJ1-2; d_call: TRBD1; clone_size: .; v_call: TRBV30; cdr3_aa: CAWSVRGLSYGYTF; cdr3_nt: TGTGCCTGGAGTGTAAGGGGGCTTTCTTATGGCTACACCTTC
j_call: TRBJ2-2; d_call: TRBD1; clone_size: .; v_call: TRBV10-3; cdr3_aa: CAISLDREDTGELFF; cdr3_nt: TGTGCCATCAGCCTGGACAGGGAAGACACCGGGGAGCTGTTTTTT
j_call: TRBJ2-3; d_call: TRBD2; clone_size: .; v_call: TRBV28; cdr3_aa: CASSLPPSGGVTDTQYF; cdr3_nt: TGTGCCAGCAGTTTACCCCCAAGCGGGGGAGTCACAGATACGCAGTATTTT
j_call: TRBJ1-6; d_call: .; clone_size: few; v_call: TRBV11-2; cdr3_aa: CASSSALTGSPYNSPLHF; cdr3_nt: TGTGCCAGCAGCTCCGCTCTTACAGGGTCCCCCTATAATTCACCCCTCCACTTT
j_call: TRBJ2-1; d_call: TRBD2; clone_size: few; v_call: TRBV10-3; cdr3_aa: CAISPSTSGSTYNEQFF; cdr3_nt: TGTGCCATCAGTCCCTCCACTAGCGGGAGCACCTACAATGAGCAGTTCTTC
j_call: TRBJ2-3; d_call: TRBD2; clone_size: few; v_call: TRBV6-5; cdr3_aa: CASGTSGGYTDTQYF; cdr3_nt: TGTGCCAGCGGGACTAGCGGGGGGTACACAGATACGCAGTATTTT
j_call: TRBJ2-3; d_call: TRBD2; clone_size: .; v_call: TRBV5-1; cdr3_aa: CASSRAGAILAGDSTDTQYF; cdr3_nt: TGCGCCAGCAGCCGAGCAGGAGCGATACTAGCGGGGGATAGCACAGATACGCAGTATTTT
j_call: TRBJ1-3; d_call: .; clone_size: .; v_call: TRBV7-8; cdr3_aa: CASSPRPGRGSGNTIYF; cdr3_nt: TGTGCCAGCAGCCCCCGGCCAGGGAGGGGGTCTGGAAACACCATATATTTT
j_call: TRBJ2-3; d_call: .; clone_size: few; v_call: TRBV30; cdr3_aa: CAGRGRTDTQYF; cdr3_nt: TGTGCCGGGCGGGGGCGCACAGATACGCAGTATTTT
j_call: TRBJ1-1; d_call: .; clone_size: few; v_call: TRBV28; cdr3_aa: CASSLSLGYGRNEAFF; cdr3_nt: TGTGCCAGCAGTTTATCTCTCGGGTATGGGAGGAATGAAGCTTTCTTT
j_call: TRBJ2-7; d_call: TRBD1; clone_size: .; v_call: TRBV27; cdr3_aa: CASSLDRQGEYEQYF; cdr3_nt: TGTGCCAGCAGTTTAGACCGACAGGGGGAGTACGAGCAGTACTTC
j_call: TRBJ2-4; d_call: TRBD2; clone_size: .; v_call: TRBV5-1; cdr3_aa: CASSPLLAGGVKNIQYF; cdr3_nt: TGCGCCAGCAGCCCGTTACTAGCGGGGGGTGTCAAAAACATTCAGTACTTC
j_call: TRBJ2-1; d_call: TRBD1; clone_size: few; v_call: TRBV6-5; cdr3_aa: CASNSGQGQWGEQFF; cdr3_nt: TGTGCCAGCAACTCTGGACAGGGTCAATGGGGTGAGCAGTTCTTC
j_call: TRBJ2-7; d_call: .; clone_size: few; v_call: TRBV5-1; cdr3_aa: CASSLGSRTYEQYF; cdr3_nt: TGCGCCAGCAGCTTGGGTAGCCGTACCTACGAGCAGTACTTC
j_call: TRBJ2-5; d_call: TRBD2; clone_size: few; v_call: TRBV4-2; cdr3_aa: CASSQGHAGGETQYF; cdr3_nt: TGTGCCAGCAGCCAAGGTCACGCGGGGGGAGAGACCCAGTACTTC
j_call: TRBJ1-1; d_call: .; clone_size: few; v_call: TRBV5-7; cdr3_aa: CASSLAPRVWTEAFF; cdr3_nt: TGTGCCAGCAGCTTGGCTCCGAGGGTCTGGACTGAAGCTTTCTTT
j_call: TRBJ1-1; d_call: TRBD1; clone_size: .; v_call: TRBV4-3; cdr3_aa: CASSRGQGSGTEAFF; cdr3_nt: TGCGCCAGCAGCCGAGGACAGGGTAGTGGTACTGAAGCTTTCTTT
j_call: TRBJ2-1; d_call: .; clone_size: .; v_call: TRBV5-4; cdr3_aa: CASSLGGGRYNEQFF; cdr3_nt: TGTGCCAGCAGCTTGGGCGGGGGCCGCTACAATGAGCAGTTCTTC
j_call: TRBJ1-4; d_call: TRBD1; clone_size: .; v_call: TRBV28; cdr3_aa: CASSLPGTGLAEKLFF; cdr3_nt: TGTGCCAGCAGTTTACCCGGGACAGGGCTGGCTGAAAAACTGTTTTTT